This TCR beta chain was retrieved from a study of CD8 T cells in ankylosing spondylitis. Findings and limits, study-wide: What seemed typical of ankylosing spondylitis blood was a TCR beta motif built from about 8 highly homologous variants.

In this sample, this clonotype turned up a few times. Antigen unknown. The TCR beta libraries were generated through quantitative 5'-RACE incorporating molecular barcodes. Each CDR3 protein is one row after TCRdb ran MiXCR on the 5' RACE reads. The table lists 150,000 to 200,000 distinct CDR3 sequences, roughly 31% of them singletons. Trimming pared 6 bases from V and 6 bases from J, leaving 23 bases between. The germline CDR1 and CDR2 sequences are DFQATT and SNEGSKA (reference sequence). This CDR3 region has 15 residues. This sequence originates from a male donor with ankylosing spondylitis. The sequencing input was synovial fluid, either unsorted or a sorted T cell fraction (not recorded which). This rearrangement joins TRBV20-1 to TRBJ1-1; tentatively, D is TRBD1 (6 bases). The CDR3 nucleotides read TGCAGTGCCGTGGGACAACCCAGGGGTTTACCTGAAGCTTTCTTT. Its protein product is CSAVGQPRGLPEAFF.